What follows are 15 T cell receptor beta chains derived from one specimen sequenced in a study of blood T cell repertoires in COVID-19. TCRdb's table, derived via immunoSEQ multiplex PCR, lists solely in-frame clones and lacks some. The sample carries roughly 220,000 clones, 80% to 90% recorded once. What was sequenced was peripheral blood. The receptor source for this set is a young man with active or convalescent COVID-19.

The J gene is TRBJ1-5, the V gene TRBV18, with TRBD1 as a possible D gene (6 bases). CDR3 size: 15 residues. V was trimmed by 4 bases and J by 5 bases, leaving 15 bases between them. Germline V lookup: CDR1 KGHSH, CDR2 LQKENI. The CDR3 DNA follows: TGTGCCAGCTCACGTATTCGGGGGGCGGATCAGCCCCAGCATTTT. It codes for CASSRIRGADQPQHF.

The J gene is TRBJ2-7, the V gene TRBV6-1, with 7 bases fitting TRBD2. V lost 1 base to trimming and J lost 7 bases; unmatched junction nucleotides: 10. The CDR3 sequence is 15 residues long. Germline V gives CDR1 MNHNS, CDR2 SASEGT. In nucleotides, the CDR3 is TGTGCCAGCAGTGAAGAAGGCCGGGGGGTTTCAGAGCAGTACTTC. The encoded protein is CASSEEGRGVSEQYF.

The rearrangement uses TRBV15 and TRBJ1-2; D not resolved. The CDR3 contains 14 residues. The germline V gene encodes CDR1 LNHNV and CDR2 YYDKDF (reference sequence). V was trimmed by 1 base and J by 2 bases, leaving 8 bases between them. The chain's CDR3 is CATSRGDGNYGYTF. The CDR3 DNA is TGTGCCACCAGCAGAGGCGACGGGAACTATGGCTACACCTTC.

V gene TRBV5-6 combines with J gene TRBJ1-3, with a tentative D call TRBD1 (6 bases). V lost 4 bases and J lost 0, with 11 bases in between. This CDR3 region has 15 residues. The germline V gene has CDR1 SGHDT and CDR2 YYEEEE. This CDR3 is CASSETGSSGNTIYF. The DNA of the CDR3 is TGTGCCAGCAGCGAAACAGGGTCCTCTGGAAACACCATATATTTT.

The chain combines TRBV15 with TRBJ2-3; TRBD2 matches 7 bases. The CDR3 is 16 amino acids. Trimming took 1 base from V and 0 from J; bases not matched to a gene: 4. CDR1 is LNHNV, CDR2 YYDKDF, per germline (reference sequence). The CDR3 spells CATSRASGTSTDTQYF. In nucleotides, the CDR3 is TGTGCCACCAGCAGAGCTAGCGGAACTAGCACAGATACGCAGTATTTT.

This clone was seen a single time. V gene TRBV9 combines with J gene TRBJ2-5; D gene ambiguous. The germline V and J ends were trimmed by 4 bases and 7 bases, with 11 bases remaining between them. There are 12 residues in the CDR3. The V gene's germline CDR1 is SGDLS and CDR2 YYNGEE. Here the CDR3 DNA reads TGTGCCAGCAGCTATCACGGTGGGACCCAGTACTTC. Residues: CASSYHGGTQYF.

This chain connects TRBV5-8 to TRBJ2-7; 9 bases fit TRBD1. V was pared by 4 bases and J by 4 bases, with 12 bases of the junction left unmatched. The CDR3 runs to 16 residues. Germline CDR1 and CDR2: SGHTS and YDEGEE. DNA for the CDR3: TGTGCCAGCAGCGCGGGAACCGGGACAGGGACGTACGAGCAGTACTTC. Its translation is CASSAGTGTGTYEQYF.

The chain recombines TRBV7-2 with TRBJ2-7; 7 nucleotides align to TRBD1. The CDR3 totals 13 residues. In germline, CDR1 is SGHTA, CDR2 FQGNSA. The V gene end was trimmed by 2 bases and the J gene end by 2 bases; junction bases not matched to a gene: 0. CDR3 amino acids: CASSLQGAYEQYF. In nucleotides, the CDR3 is TGTGCCAGCAGCTTACAGGGGGCCTACGAGCAGTACTTC.

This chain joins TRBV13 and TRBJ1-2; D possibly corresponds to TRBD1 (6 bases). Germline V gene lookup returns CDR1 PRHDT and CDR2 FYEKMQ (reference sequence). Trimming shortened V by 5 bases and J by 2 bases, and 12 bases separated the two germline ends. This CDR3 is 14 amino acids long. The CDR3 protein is CASSHRVGNYGYTF. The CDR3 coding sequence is TGTGCCAGCAGCCACAGGGTGGGGAACTATGGCTACACCTTC.

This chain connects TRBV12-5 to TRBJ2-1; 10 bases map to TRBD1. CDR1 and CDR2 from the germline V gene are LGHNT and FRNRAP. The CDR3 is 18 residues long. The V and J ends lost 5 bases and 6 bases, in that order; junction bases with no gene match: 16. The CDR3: CASGGTGAPGVVGNEQFF. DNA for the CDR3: TGTGCTAGTGGTGGGACAGGGGCCCCGGGAGTGGTCGGCAATGAGCAGTTCTTC.

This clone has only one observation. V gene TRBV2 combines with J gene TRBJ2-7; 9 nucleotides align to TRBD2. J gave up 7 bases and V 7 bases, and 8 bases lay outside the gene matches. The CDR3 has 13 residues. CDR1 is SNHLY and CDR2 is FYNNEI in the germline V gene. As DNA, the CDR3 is TGTGCCAGCACCGCGGGAGGGCCGGGAGAGCAGTACTTC. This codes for CASTAGGPGEQYF.

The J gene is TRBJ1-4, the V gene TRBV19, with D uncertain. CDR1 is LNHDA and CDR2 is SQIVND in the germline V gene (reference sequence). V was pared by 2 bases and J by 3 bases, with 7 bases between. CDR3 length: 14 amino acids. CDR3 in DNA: TGTGCCAGTAGTATACTACCACCTAATGAAAAACTGTTTTTT. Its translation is CASSILPPNEKLFF. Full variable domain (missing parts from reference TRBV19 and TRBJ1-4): DGGITQSPKYLFRKEGQNVTLSCEQNLNHDAMYWYRQDPGQGLRLIYYSQIVNDFQKGDIAEGYSVSREKKESFPLTVTSAQKNPTAFYLCASSILPPNEKLFFGSGTQLSVL.

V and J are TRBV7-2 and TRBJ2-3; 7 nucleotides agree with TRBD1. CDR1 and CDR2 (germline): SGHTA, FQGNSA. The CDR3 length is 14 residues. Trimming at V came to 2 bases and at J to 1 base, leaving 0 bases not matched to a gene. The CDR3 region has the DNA TGTGCCAGCAGCTTAACAGGGGGCACAGATACGCAGTATTTT. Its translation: CASSLTGGTDTQYF.

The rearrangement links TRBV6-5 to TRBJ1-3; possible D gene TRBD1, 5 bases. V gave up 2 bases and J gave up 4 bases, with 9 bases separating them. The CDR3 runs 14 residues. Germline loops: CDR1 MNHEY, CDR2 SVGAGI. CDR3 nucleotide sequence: TGTGCCAGCAGTTACGGGACTGCCGGAAACACCATATATTTT. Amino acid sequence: CASSYGTAGNTIYF.

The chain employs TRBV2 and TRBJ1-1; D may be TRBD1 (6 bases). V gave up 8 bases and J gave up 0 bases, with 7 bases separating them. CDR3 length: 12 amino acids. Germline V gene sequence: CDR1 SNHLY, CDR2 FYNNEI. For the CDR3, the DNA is TGTGCCAGCCAGGGGCTGAACACTGAAGCTTTCTTT. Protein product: CASQGLNTEAFF.